A selection of T cell receptor beta chains follows, all from one sample in a study of T cell changes during pregnancy in multiple sclerosis. Here immunoSEQ multiplex PCR was the method, and the copy in TCRdb shows in-frame clones only, minus some. The data hold 51,000 or so clones, with 93% observed a single time. The sequenced sample was peripheral blood, obtained in the second trimester of pregnancy. The receptor source for this set is a female donor with multiple sclerosis, enrolled in a pregnancy study. The CDR3 runs from the conserved cysteine through the conserved F or W. The D gene is left open where the match is weak. A row's size may be missing; if present it is once, few, many or a size class.

v_gene	d_gene	abundance	j_gene	CDR3aa	CDR3nt
TRBV28	.	.	TRBJ2-7	CASSLYIEPPYEQYF	TGTGCCAGCAGTTTATATATAGAGCCGCCCTACGAGCAGTACTTC
TRBV7-9	.	once	TRBJ2-7	CASSINAALTYEQYF	TGTGCCAGCAGTATCAACGCGGCCCTAACCTACGAGCAGTACTTC
TRBV9	TRBD2	.	TRBJ2-1	CASSPIAGGPGEQFF	TGTGCCAGCAGCCCGATAGCGGGAGGGCCAGGTGAGCAGTTCTTC
TRBV9	.	.	TRBJ2-3	CASSVAGDTQYF	TGTGCCAGCAGCGTAGCGGGAGATACGCAGTATTTT
TRBV25-1	TRBD2	.	TRBJ2-7	CASSGGTSGTGEQYF	TGTGCCAGCAGTGGCGGGACTAGCGGGACTGGGGAGCAGTACTTC
TRBV28	.	.	TRBJ2-7	CASSSPVAGSSYEQYF	TGTGCCAGCAGTTCGCCCGTCGCGGGGAGCTCCTACGAGCAGTACTTC
TRBV2	TRBD1	.	TRBJ1-2	CASTQRATGSLSNYGYTF	TGTGCCAGCACGCAAAGGGCGACAGGGTCACTATCAAACTATGGCTACACCTTC
TRBV28	TRBD1	.	TRBJ2-5	CASSADKLPGTGGQETQYF	TGTGCCAGCAGTGCCGATAAACTCCCGGGGACAGGAGGACAAGAGACCCAGTACTTC
TRBV28	TRBD2	.	TRBJ2-7	CASTGTSGTYEQYF	TGTGCCAGCACTGGGACTAGCGGGACTTACGAGCAGTACTTC
TRBV5-6	TRBD2	once	TRBJ2-1	CASSLALGLAGEDEQFF	TGTGCCAGCAGCTTGGCTTTAGGACTAGCGGGAGAGGACGAGCAGTTCTTC
TRBV6-1	.	.	TRBJ1-1	CASSEALEAFF	TGTGCCAGCAGTGAAGCTTTAGAAGCTTTCTTT
TRBV27	TRBD2	.	TRBJ2-1	CASSLASSGSANEQFF	TGTGCCAGCAGTTTAGCGTCTAGCGGGAGCGCCAATGAGCAGTTCTTC
TRBV18	TRBD2	.	TRBJ2-1	CASSRASGNEQFF	TGTGCCAGCTCACGGGCTAGCGGCAATGAGCAGTTCTTC
TRBV7-6	.	.	TRBJ2-1	CASSSGLTYGEQFF	TGTGCCAGCAGCTCCGGACTAACATACGGTGAGCAGTTCTTC
TRBV7-9	TRBD1	.	TRBJ2-7	CASSSLGGSSSYEQYF	TGTGCCAGCAGCTCACTAGGGGGCTCAAGCTCCTACGAGCAGTACTTC
TRBV5-6	.	.	TRBJ2-7	CASSLVSGGGRTSGEQYF	TGTGCCAGCAGCTTGGTCTCTGGGGGCGGGAGAACTTCGGGAGAGCAGTACTTC
TRBV4-1	TRBD1	once	TRBJ2-5	CASSHPETGGLETQYF	TGCGCCAGCAGCCACCCGGAGACAGGGGGCTTGGAGACCCAGTACTTC
TRBV19	TRBD2	.	TRBJ2-1	CASSIGFTSGRIGNEQFF	TGTGCCAGTAGTATAGGTTTCACTAGCGGGAGGATAGGCAATGAGCAGTTCTTC
TRBV28	TRBD2	once	TRBJ2-1	CASSLLAGSIVNEQFF	TGTGCCAGCAGTTTGTTAGCGGGATCCATAGTCAATGAGCAGTTCTTC
TRBV29-1	.	.	TRBJ1-1	CSVVRGATEAFF	TGCAGCGTAGTTCGGGGGGCCACTGAAGCTTTCTTT
TRBV28	.	.	TRBJ2-7	CASSRPGHPSYEQYF	TGTGCCAGCAGTCGCCCGGGACACCCATCCTACGAGCAGTACTTC
TRBV29-1	TRBD2	.	TRBJ2-7	CSVGGGTRSSYEQYF	TGCAGCGTCGGAGGGGGGACTAGGTCCTCCTACGAGCAGTACTTC
TRBV18	TRBD1	.	TRBJ1-1	CASSSLKTTGHLNTEAFF	TGTGCCAGCTCATCTCTCAAAACGACAGGGCATCTGAACACTGAAGCTTTCTTT
TRBV4-2	TRBD2	.	TRBJ2-1	CASSQPLAGGRNEQFF	TGTGCCAGCAGCCAACCGCTAGCGGGAGGTAGGAATGAGCAGTTCTTC
TRBV30	TRBD1	once	TRBJ1-4	CAWGQGGLDEKLFF	TGTGCCTGGGGACAGGGGGGACTGGATGAAAAACTGTTTTTT
TRBV19	.	.	TRBJ1-5	CASSITATAGNQPQHF	TGTGCCAGTAGTATTACGGCCACAGCGGGCAATCAGCCCCAGCATTTT
TRBV5-1	TRBD2	.	TRBJ2-1	CASSVTSGREREQFF	TGCGCCAGCAGCGTGACTAGCGGGAGGGAGCGGGAGCAGTTCTTC
TRBV29-1	.	.	TRBJ2-1	CSVIALPTLDNEQFF	TGCAGCGTGATCGCTCTTCCCACGCTAGACAATGAGCAGTTCTTC
TRBV6-1	TRBD1	.	TRBJ1-1	CAGAGQGANTEAFF	TGTGCCGGAGCCGGACAGGGGGCGAATACTGAAGCTTTCTTT
TRBV7-9	.	.	TRBJ2-3	CASSLADVYGTDTQYF	TGTGCCAGCAGCTTAGCTGACGTCTACGGGACAGATACGCAGTATTTT
TRBV28	.	.	TRBJ2-2	CASSLTRNTGELFF	TGTGCCAGCAGTTTAACGCGGAACACCGGGGAGCTGTTTTTT
TRBV9	.	.	TRBJ2-1	CASSAAGSLHNEQFF	TGTGCCAGCAGCGCCGCCGGGAGCCTTCACAATGAGCAGTTCTTC
TRBV5-6	.	.	TRBJ2-7	CASSGRPSYEQYF	TGTGCCAGCAGCGGGAGGCCGTCCTACGAGCAGTACTTC
TRBV6-5	TRBD2	.	TRBJ2-1	CASSSGLYNEQFF	TGTGCCAGCAGTTCGGGACTATACAATGAGCAGTTCTTC
TRBV2	TRBD2	.	TRBJ2-7	CANGREDSYEQYF	TGTGCCAATGGGCGGGAGGACTCCTACGAGCAGTACTTC